This T cell receptor beta chain was observed in a study of glioma-infiltrating T cells (dated by TCRdb to the mid-2010s). In terms of the full investigation: TCR alpha- and beta-chain repertoires were sequenced from glioma tissue, non-neoplastic brain tissue and matched peripheral blood mononuclear cells. To gauge divergence between tissue and blood T-cell populations, every tissue-infiltrating repertoire was compared against the peripheral blood repertoire from the same patient. The paired cohort was made up of three low-grade glioma patients, about 8 primary glioblastoma patients and three non-glioma patients who contributed non-neoplastic brain tissue. On the study overall, not on this receptor specifically: Group comparisons were based on small numbers of patients: three non-neoplastic, three low-grade glioma and 7 to 9 glioblastoma patients. Only a very small number of CDR3 sequences turned up in both tissue and blood, a result put down to high CDR3 diversity combined with limited sampling. VJ-independent divergence between tissue and blood was found to be below expectation in non-neoplastic patients but above expectation in all gliomas, particularly low-grade gliomas.

V loses 2 bases of germline sequence and J loses 3 bases, and the interval between the two ends is 12 bases. The germline V gene (reference sequence) yields GTSNPN for CDR1 and SVGIG for CDR2. CDR3 length: 14 amino acids, cysteine to phenylalanine. The kept DNA is CDR3 alone, 42 bases in frame from the first base. The iRepertoire nested amplicon-rescue multiplex PCR (arm-PCR) platform was used to amplify TCR alpha and beta CDR3 regions from RNA. The input for one-step reverse transcription and amplification was roughly 85-400 ng of either tissue mRNA or PBMC total RNA. Following bead purification, Illumina adapters were added through a secondary multiplex PCR, and the libraries were then gel-purified between 200 and 400 bp. Libraries carried internal 6-nucleotide barcodes used for demultiplexing. Sequencing of libraries was performed on an Illumina MiSeq with 2x220 or 2x250 nucleotide paired-end reads. As for the authors' bioinformatics: Paired reads were merged using FLASH 1.2.11 and were aligned to the GRCh37 human genome using BWA-MEM, after which TRA and TRB reads were extracted. For V and J assignment, an IMGT-derived reference of cassette sequences and CDR3 motifs that included pseudogenes was used. Three-frame translation of reads was performed, and productive CDR3s were defined as those with a C...FGXG motif and no stop codons. Clonotypes were defined as unique combinations of V-J cassette pair and CDR3 amino acid sequence. Reads were filtered by Hamming distance, with the threshold set by the sequence error rate of each sample in mapped regions. TCRdb took the public reads, trimmed them with fastp at Q25, ran MiXCR for clone calling and kept in-frame beta chains. Each record represents a unique CDR3 protein, reported with the most common genes and DNA among its rows. These V and J calls rely on TCRdb rather than the paper's analysis. The sample table lists some 190,000 distinct CDR3 sequences, 25% to 35% of them with a count of one. In total, the top ten clones hold 20% of the sample.

Concerning this clonotype itself: The target of this receptor is not known. No per-base quality is available; no much larger clone lies one base away.

The sequence is built from TRBV30 and TRBJ2-3; TRBD2 is possibly the D segment (5 matching bases). This TCR was sampled from a human donor with low-grade glioma or glioblastoma, undergoing nonglioma brain surgery, or in good health (not recorded which). Sequencing input: glioma tissue, nonneoplastic brain tissue, or PBMCs (not recorded which). In nucleotide form, the sequence is TGTGCCTGGAGTCTAGCCAGAATAACAGATACGCAGTATTTT. Translated, it gives CAWSLARITDTQYF.